A selection of T cell receptor beta chains follows, all from one sample in a study of cytomegalovirus exposure and HLA in healthy donors. Here immunoSEQ multiplex PCR was the method, and the copy in TCRdb shows in-frame clones only, minus some. This sample yields some 82,000 clones, of which about four fifths are seen a single time; roughly 2.4% belongs to the top ten. Sequenced input: PBMCs. The receptors were gathered from a woman aged 45-60 years in good health and CMV-seronegative. The CDR3 runs from the conserved cysteine through the conserved F or W. A D gene is named only where the DNA matches it firmly. The listing skips clone size in some rows; elsewhere it reads once, few, many or a size class.

cdr3_aa cdr3_nt j_call d_call clone_size v_call
CSVVGTGGGNYGYTF TGCAGCGTTGTAGGGACAGGGGGAGGCAACTATGGCTACACCTTC TRBJ1-2 TRBD1 - TRBV29-1
CASSLSPGPGGEAFF TGTGCCAGCAGCTTATCCCCCGGGCCAGGGGGAGAAGCTTTCTTT TRBJ1-1 TRBD1 - TRBV11-1
CASSLGQGQGYEQFF TGTGCCAGCAGCTTAGGTCAGGGCCAGGGTTATGAGCAGTTCTTC TRBJ2-1 - - TRBV7-9
CASSNPPMSGSSYNEQFF TGTGCCAGCAGTAACCCCCCGATGAGCGGAAGCTCCTACAATGAGCAGTTCTTC TRBJ2-1 - - TRBV28
CASSPGVLSNYGYTF TGTGCCAGTAGCCCCGGAGTACTGAGCAACTATGGCTACACCTTC TRBJ1-2 - - TRBV19
CASSTTSGLSYEQYF TGCGCCAGCAGCACGACTAGCGGTCTCTCCTACGAGCAGTACTTC TRBJ2-7 TRBD2 few TRBV5-1
CATRRGSGDPVDSPLHF TGTGCCACCAGACGGGGTTCGGGGGATCCTGTCGATTCACCCCTCCACTTT TRBJ1-6 - - TRBV15
CATSYSGNTIYF TGTGCCACCAGCTATTCCGGAAACACCATATATTTT TRBJ1-3 - - TRBV15
CASSQDRGQPQHF TGCGCCAGCAGCCAAGACCGGGGGCAGCCCCAGCATTTT TRBJ1-5 - once TRBV4-1
CAISFTGEAMNTIYF TGTGCCATCAGTTTTACAGGGGAAGCTATGAACACCATATATTTT TRBJ1-3 TRBD1 - TRBV10-3
CASTTTSSHEQYF TGTGCCAGCACCACGACTAGTTCCCACGAGCAGTACTTC TRBJ2-7 - - TRBV28
CASSATPERSEQFF TGTGCCAGCAGCGCAACGCCGGAGAGGAGTGAGCAGTTCTTC TRBJ2-1 - - TRBV9
CATSRDKTGNTEAFF TGTGCCACCAGCAGGGATAAAACAGGGAACACTGAAGCTTTCTTT TRBJ1-1 - - TRBV15
CASSRSTVYNEQFF TGTGCCAGCAGCCGCAGCACAGTCTACAATGAGCAGTTCTTC TRBJ2-1 - - TRBV11-3
CASSQEFSATNEKLFF TGCGCCAGCAGCCAAGAGTTCAGTGCAACTAATGAAAAACTGTTTTTT TRBJ1-4 - once TRBV4-3
CASRRSLGIDRDHGYTF TGCGCCAGCAGGCGTTCCCTAGGAATCGACAGGGACCATGGCTACACCTTC TRBJ1-2 TRBD1 - TRBV4-3
CATSRVALGRMNGELFF TGTGCCACCAGCAGAGTGGCGCTAGGTAGGATGAACGGGGAGCTGTTTTTT TRBJ2-2 - - TRBV15
CASSPEPGQPNTEAFF TGTGCCAGCAGCCCCGAACCGGGACAACCGAACACTGAAGCTTTCTTT TRBJ1-1 - - TRBV11-1
CASSMAGAYEQYF TGTGCCAGCAGTATGGCGGGGGCCTACGAGCAGTACTTC TRBJ2-7 TRBD2 - TRBV6-5
CASSKWDRTYYGYTF TGTGCCAGTAGTAAATGGGACAGGACATACTATGGCTACACCTTC TRBJ1-2 TRBD1 - TRBV19
CASSSDLAGEGNEQFF TGTGCCAGCAGCTCGGATCTAGCGGGAGAGGGCAATGAGCAGTTCTTC TRBJ2-1 TRBD2 - TRBV5-4
CASSSTLPQGGYNSPLHF TGTGCCAGCAGCTCCACCCTCCCCCAGGGAGGCTATAATTCACCCCTCCACTTT TRBJ1-6 - - TRBV7-6
CASSLWDRNNEQFF TGCGCCAGCAGCCTTTGGGACAGAAACAATGAGCAGTTCTTC TRBJ2-1 TRBD1 - TRBV4-1
CASAEREIRTEAFF TGTGCCAGCGCGGAGAGGGAGATTCGGACTGAAGCTTTCTTT TRBJ1-1 - once TRBV18
CASSPPGLTEAFF TGTGCCAGCTCACCACCGGGGCTCACTGAAGCTTTCTTT TRBJ1-1 - - TRBV18
CASSAPPGGPTDTQYF TGTGCCAGCAGCGCCCCCCCGGGGGGGCCCACAGATACGCAGTATTTT TRBJ2-3 TRBD2 - TRBV9
CASSSGTSGGLGEQYF TGCGCCAGCAGCTCAGGGACTAGCGGGGGCCTCGGCGAGCAGTACTTC TRBJ2-7 TRBD2 - TRBV5-1
CASSFKRGPASTGELFF TGTGCCAGCAGCTTCAAAAGGGGCCCGGCTAGCACCGGGGAGCTGTTTTTT TRBJ2-2 - - TRBV7-8
CATGRDRNYEQYF TGTGCCACCGGCCGGGACAGGAATTACGAGCAGTACTTC TRBJ2-7 TRBD1 - TRBV2
CASSLLQGASTQYF TGTGCCAGCAGTTTACTTCAGGGGGCAAGTACGCAGTATTTT TRBJ2-3 TRBD1 - TRBV27
CASSPSLPTGQETQYF TGTGCCAGCAGCCCCAGTTTACCGACAGGCCAAGAGACCCAGTACTTC TRBJ2-5 - - TRBV5-4
CSGVYRGNTQGTQYF TGCAGCGGCGTGTACAGGGGAAACACACAAGGGACGCAGTATTTT TRBJ2-3 TRBD1 - TRBV29-1
CASSYGGSGANVLTF TGTGCCAGCAGTTACGGAGGGTCTGGGGCCAACGTCCTGACTTTC TRBJ2-6 - - TRBV6-5
CASSQSGTYNEQFF TGCGCCAGCAGCCAATCGGGAACCTACAATGAGCAGTTCTTC TRBJ2-1 - - TRBV4-1
CASSVSVEETQYF TGTGCCAGCAGCGTATCGGTCGAGGAGACCCAGTACTTC TRBJ2-5 - - TRBV9
CASSLGGGDYGYTF TGTGCCAGCAGCTTAGGTGGGGGCGACTATGGCTACACCTTC TRBJ1-2 - - TRBV5-4
CASSLGAGDTYEQYF TGTGCCAGCAGTTTGGGAGCGGGAGACACCTACGAGCAGTACTTC TRBJ2-7 TRBD2 once TRBV27
CASSTGTGGVSTEAFF TGTGCCAGTAGTACTGGGACAGGGGGCGTGAGCACTGAAGCTTTCTTT TRBJ1-1 TRBD1 - TRBV19
CSAAWALNEKLFF TGCAGCGCTGCTTGGGCGCTTAATGAAAAACTGTTTTTT TRBJ1-4 - - TRBV29-1
CASGGDTQYF TGTGCCAGCGGGGGGGATACGCAGTATTTT TRBJ2-3 - - TRBV7-9
CASSSGTEGVDTEAFF TGTGCCAGCAGTTCCGGGACAGAAGGCGTGGACACTGAAGCTTTCTTT TRBJ1-1 TRBD1 - TRBV28